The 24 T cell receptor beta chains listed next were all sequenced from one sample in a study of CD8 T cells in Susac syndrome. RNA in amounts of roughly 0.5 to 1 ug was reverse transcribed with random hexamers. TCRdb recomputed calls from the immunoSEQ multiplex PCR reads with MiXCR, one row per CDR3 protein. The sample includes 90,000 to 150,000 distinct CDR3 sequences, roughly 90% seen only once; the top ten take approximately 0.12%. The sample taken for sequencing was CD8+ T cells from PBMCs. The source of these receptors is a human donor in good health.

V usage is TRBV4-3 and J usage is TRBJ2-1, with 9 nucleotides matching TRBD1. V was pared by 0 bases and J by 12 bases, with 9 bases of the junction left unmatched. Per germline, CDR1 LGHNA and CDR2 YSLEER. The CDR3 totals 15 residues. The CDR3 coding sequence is TGCGCCAGCAGCCAAGATAACAGGGGGCGGGTTAGGCAGTTCTTC. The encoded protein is CASSQDNRGRVRQFF.

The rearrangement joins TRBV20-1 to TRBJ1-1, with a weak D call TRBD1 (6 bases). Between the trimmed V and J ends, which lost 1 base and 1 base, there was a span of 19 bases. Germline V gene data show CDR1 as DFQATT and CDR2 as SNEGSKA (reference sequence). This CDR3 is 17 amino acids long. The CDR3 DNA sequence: TGCAGTGCTAGAGCTGGGACACCCGGTAGGGCGAACACTGAAGCTTTCTTT. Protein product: CSARAGTPGRANTEAFF.

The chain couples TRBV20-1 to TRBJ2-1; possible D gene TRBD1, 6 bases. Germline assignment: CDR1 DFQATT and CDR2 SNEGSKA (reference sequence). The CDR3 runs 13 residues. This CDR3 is CSGDQGLSNEQFF. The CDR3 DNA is TGCAGCGGGGATCAGGGGTTATCCAATGAGCAGTTCTTC.

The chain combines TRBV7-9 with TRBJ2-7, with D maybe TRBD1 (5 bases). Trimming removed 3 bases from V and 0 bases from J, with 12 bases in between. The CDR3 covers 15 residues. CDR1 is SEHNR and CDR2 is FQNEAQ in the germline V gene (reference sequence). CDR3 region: CASSFFPGISYEQYF. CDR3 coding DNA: TGTGCCAGCAGCTTCTTTCCAGGGATCTCCTACGAGCAGTACTTC.

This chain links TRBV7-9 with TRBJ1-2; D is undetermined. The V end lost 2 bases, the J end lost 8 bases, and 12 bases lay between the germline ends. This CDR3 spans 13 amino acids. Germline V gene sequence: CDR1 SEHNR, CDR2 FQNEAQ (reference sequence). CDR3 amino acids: CASSLSAGRGYTF. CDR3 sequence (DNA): TGTGCCAGCAGCTTATCGGCGGGGAGAGGCTACACCTTC.

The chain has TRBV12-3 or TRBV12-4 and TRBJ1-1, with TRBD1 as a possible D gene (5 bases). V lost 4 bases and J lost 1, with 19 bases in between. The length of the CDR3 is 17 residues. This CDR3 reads CASSSRGDLDQNTEAFF. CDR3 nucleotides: TGTGCCAGCAGTTCAAGAGGGGACCTAGACCAGAACACTGAAGCTTTCTTT.

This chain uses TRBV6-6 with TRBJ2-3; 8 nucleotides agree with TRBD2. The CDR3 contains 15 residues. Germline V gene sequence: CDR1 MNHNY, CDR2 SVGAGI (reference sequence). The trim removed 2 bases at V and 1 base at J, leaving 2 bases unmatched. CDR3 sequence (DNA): TGTGCCAGCAGTTACGGGCGGGGGGGCACAGATACGCAGTATTTT. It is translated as CASSYGRGGTDTQYF.

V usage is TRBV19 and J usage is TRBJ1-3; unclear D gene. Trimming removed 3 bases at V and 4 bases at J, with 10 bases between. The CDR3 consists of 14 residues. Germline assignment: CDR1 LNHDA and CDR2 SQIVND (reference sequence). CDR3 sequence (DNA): TGTGCCAGTAGTATCGTCGGCTCCGGAAACACCATATATTTT. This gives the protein CASSIVGSGNTIYF.

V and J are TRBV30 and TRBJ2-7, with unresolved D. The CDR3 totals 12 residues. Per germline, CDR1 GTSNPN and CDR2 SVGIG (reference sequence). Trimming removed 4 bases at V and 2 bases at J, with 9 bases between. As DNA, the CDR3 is TGTGCCTGGAACCGGCCTACCTACGAGCAGTACTTC. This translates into CAWNRPTYEQYF.

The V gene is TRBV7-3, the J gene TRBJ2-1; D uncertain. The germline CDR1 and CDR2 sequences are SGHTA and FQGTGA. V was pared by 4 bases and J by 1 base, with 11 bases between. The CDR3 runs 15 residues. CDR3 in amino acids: CASSSRLTSYNEQFF. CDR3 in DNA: TGTGCCAGCAGCTCACGCTTGACATCCTACAATGAGCAGTTCTTC.

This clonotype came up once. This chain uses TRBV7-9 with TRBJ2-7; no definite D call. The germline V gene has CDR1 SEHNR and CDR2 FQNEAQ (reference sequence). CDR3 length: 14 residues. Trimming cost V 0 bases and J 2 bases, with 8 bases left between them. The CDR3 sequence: CASSLAGRTYEQYF. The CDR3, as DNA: TGTGCCAGCAGCTTAGCGGGAAGGACCTACGAGCAGTACTTC.

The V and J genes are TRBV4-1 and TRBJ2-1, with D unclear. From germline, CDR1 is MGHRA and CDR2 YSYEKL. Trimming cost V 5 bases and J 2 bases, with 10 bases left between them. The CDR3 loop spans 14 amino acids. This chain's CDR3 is CASSGRTTYNEQFF. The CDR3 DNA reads TGCGCCAGCAGCGGAAGGACGACCTACAATGAGCAGTTCTTC.

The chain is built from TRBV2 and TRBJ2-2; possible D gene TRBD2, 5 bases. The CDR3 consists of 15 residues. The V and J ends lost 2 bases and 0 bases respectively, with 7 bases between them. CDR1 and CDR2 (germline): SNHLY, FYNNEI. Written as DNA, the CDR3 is TGTGCCAGCAGTGAACCAGCGGCGAACACCGGGGAGCTGTTTTTT. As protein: CASSEPAANTGELFF.

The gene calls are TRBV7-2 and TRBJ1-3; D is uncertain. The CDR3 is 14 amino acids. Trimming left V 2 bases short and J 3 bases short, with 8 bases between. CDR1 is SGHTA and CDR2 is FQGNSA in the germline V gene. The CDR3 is CASSLKTHGNTIYF. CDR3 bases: TGTGCCAGCAGCTTAAAGACTCATGGAAACACCATATATTTT.

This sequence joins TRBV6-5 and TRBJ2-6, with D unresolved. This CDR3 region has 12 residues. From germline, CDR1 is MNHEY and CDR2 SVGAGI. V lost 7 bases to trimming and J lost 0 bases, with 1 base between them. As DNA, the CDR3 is TGTGCCAGCAACTCTGGGGCCAACGTCCTGACTTTC. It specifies CASNSGANVLTF.

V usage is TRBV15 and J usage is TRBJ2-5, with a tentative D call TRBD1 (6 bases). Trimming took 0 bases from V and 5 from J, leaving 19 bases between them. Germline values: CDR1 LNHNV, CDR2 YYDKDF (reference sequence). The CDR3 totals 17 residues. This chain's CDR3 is CATSRERVQGTAETQYF. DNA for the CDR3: TGTGCCACCAGCAGAGAAAGGGTTCAGGGGACGGCGGAGACCCAGTACTTC.

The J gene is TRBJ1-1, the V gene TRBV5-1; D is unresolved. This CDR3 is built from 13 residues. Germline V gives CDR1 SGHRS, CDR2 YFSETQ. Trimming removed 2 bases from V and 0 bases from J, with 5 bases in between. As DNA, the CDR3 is TGCGCCAGCAGCTTTAAAATGAACACTGAAGCTTTCTTT. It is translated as CASSFKMNTEAFF.

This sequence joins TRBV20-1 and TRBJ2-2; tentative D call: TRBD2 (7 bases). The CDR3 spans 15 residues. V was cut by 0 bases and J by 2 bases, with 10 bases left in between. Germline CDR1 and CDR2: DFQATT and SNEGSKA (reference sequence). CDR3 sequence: CSAREPGGNTGELFF. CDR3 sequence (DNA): TGCAGTGCTAGAGAACCGGGGGGCAACACCGGGGAGCTGTTTTTT.

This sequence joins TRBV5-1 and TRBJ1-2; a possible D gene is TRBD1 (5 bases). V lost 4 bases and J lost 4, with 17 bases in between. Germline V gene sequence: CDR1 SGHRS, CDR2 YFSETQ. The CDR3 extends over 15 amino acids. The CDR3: CASSDNTGLTYGYTF. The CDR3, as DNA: TGCGCCAGCAGCGATAATACGGGACTGACCTATGGCTACACCTTC.

Here the CDR3 DNA reads TGTGCCAGCAGCTTAAGGGACAACAAGAACACTGAAGCTTTCTTT. Residues: CASSLRDNKNTEAFF. This rearrangement joins TRBV7-8 to TRBJ1-1; D perhaps matches TRBD1 (6 bases). CDR3 size: 15 residues. The V gene's germline CDR1 is SGHVS and CDR2 FQNEAQ. The V end was cut by 2 bases, the J end by 1 base, with 11 bases between.

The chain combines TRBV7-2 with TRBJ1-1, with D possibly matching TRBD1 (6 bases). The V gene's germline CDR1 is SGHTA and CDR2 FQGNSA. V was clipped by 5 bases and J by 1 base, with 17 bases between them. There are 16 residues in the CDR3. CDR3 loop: CASSHGGGRKNTEAFF. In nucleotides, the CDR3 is TGTGCCAGCAGCCACGGGGGGGGCCGGAAGAACACTGAAGCTTTCTTT.

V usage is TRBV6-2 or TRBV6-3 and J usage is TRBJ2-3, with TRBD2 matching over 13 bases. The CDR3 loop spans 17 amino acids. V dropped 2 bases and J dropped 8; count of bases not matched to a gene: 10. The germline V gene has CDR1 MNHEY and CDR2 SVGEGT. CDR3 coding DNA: TGTGCCAGCAGTTACCCGGGACTAGCGGGGACGACGGGTACGCAGTATTTT. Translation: CASSYPGLAGTTGTQYF.

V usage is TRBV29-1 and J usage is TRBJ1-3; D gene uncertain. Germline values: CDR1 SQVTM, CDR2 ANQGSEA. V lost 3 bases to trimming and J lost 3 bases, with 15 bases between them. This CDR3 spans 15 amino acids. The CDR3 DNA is TGCAGCGTTGAGTATGGGTCTCGGGTTGGAAACACCATATATTTT. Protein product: CSVEYGSRVGNTIYF. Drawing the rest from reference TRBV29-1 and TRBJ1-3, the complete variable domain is SAVISQKPSRDICQRGTSLTIQCQVDSQVTMMFWYRQQPGQSLTLIATANQGSEATYESGFVIDKFPISRPNLTFSTLTVSNMSPEDSSIYLCSVEYGSRVGNTIYFGEGSWLTVV.

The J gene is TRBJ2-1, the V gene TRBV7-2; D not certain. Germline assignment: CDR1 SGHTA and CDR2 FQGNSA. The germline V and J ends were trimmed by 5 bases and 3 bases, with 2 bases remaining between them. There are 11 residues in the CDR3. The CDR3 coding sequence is TGTGCCAGCAGCCGCTACAATGAGCAGTTCTTC. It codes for CASSRYNEQFF.